These 9 T cell receptor beta chains share one sample of origin, sequenced in a study of PD-L1 blockade in urothelial cancer. Sequenced by immunoSEQ multiplex PCR; TCRdb stores in-frame clones only, minus some. The data hold some 71,000 clones, with 85% to 90% observed a single time. The input for sequencing was PBMCs, taken around atezolizumab (anti-PD-L1) treatment. Every receptor here comes from a man in his sixties with urothelial cancer.

The rearrangement links TRBV27 to TRBJ2-3; 14 nucleotides match TRBD2. The CDR3 is 15 amino acids. Germline V gene sequence: CDR1 MNHEY, CDR2 SMNVEV (reference sequence). V trimming: 6 bases; J trimming: 6 bases; junction bases outside the gene matches: 5. The CDR3 sequence: CASRGLAGGGDTQYF. The CDR3 DNA reads as TGTGCCAGCAGAGGACTAGCGGGAGGCGGGGATACGCAGTATTTT.

This chain uses TRBV5-3 with TRBJ2-6; the D gene is possibly TRBD1 (5 bases). TRBV5-3 is an ORF for which the function is uncertain. With 3 bases removed from V and 0 bases from J, the gap between germline ends came to 25 bases. This CDR3 region has 21 residues. CDR3: CARSCYCGAGLPFSGANVLTF. DNA for the CDR3: TGTGCCAGAAGCTGTTATTGTGGTGCAGGGCTTCCGTTCTCTGGGGCCAACGTCCTGACTTTC.

This chain links TRBV9 with TRBJ1-1, with D possibly matching TRBD1 (6 bases). This CDR3 has 14 amino acids. V was cut by 3 bases and J by 3 bases, with 12 bases left in between. CDR1 and CDR2 (germline): SGDLS, YYNGEE. CDR3 amino acids: CASSEGTQDTEAFF. The CDR3 DNA reads TGTGCCAGCAGCGAGGGGACACAAGACACTGAAGCTTTCTTT.

V usage is TRBV14 and J usage is TRBJ2-3; D unresolved. The CDR3 runs to 17 residues. Germline assignment: CDR1 SGHDN and CDR2 FVKESK. V lost 4 bases and J lost 0, with 17 bases in between. This CDR3 is CASSPYRGSASTDTQYF. CDR3 coding DNA: TGTGCCAGCAGCCCCTATCGCGGCAGTGCTAGCACAGATACGCAGTATTTT.

This sequence joins TRBV6-5 and TRBJ1-1; the D gene is possibly TRBD1 (5 bases). This CDR3 has 12 amino acids. Trimming left V 6 bases short and J 5 bases short, with 10 bases between. Germline loops: CDR1 MNHEY, CDR2 SVGAGI. Here the CDR3 DNA reads TGTGCCAGCAGACCTAGGGGTACTGAAGCTTTCTTT. Translated: CASRPRGTEAFF.

This chain links TRBV4-3 with TRBJ2-1; 10 nucleotides agree with TRBD1. The ends lost 6 bases at V and 4 bases at J; junction bases unmatched: 9. Germline CDR1 LGHNA, CDR2 YSLEER. The CDR3 consists of 16 residues. CDR3 coding DNA: TGCGCCAGCAGTCTGACAGGGGGCGCGGGGTACAATGAGCAGTTCTTC. Amino acids: CASSLTGGAGYNEQFF.

This clone was observed a few times. The DNA is left out, because the CDR3 cannot be placed on it with certainty; the CDR3 is given as TCRdb lists it. This chain links TRBV5-6 with TRBJ1-1; the table's D gene call, TRBD1, was not cross checked with the DNA. Germline assignment: CDR1 SGHDT and CDR2 YYEEEE. The CDR3 is 15 amino acids in total, end residues counted. This CDR3 is CASSGSGQGATEAFF.

This clone showed up just a few times. The V call is TRBV12-2, the J call TRBJ1-6. TRBV12-2 represents a pseudogene. The CDR3 runs to 17 residues. The CDR3 nucleotides are TGTGCAAGTCGCTTGAGGTCGCGCGGGAGGGATAATTCACCCCTCCACTTT. It translates to CASRLRSRGRDNSPLHF.

The rearrangement uses TRBV10-3 and TRBJ2-5, with TRBD2 as a possible D gene (6 bases). The length of the CDR3 is 15 residues. V was shortened by 0 bases and J by 5 bases, with 13 bases between the two germline ends. Germline assignment: CDR1 ENHRY and CDR2 SYGVKD. The CDR3 region has the DNA TGTGCCATCAGTGAGTCGCGGGTCGGGAGCGAGACCCAGTACTTC. It encodes CAISESRVGSETQYF.